This is a list of T cell receptor beta chains from one sample in a study of T-cell reconstitution after alpha-beta-depleted transplantation in children. TCRdb itself ran the PCR reads through MiXCR, one entry per CDR3 protein. The table has 200,000 to 250,000 distinct CDR3 sequences, around 9.9% seen once. This specimen was PBMCs, taken before TCRalphabeta/CD19-depleted stem cell transplant. The receptor source for this set is a child younger than two with acute myeloid leukemia, due to receive a stem cell transplant. Both conserved end residues are part of each CDR3. A D gene is named only where the DNA matches it firmly. Expanded clones get a size class; other rows say once, few or many, or leave the size out.

d_call	v_call	j_call	clone_size	cdr3_nt	cdr3_aa
NA	TRBV7-9	TRBJ1-1	many	TGTGCCAGCAGCCCGACCGGACAGTATGAAGCTTTCTTT	CASSPTGQYEAFF
NA	TRBV6-2/TRBV6-3	TRBJ2-5	many	TGTGCCAGCATGGGCAGCCAAGAGACCCAGTACTTC	CASMGSQETQYF
NA	TRBV12-3/TRBV12-4	TRBJ2-2	many	TGTGCCAGCAAATACACCGGGGAGCTGTTTTTT	CASKYTGELFF
NA	TRBV29-1	TRBJ2-3	many	TGCAGCGTTGAAGCATACGATACGCAGTATTTT	CSVEAYDTQYF
NA	TRBV4-1	TRBJ2-7	many	TGCGCCAGCAGCCAAGTAGGACAAAACTACGAGCAGTACTTC	CASSQVGQNYEQYF
TRBD1	TRBV12-3/TRBV12-4	TRBJ1-5	many	TGTGCCAGCAGTCGGGACAGACCGAATCAGCCCCAGCATTTT	CASSRDRPNQPQHF
TRBD1	TRBV7-9	TRBJ1-4	NA	TGTGCCAGCAGCTTAGGTGCGACAGGGGTAGAAAAACTGTTTTTT	CASSLGATGVEKLFF
NA	TRBV24-1	TRBJ2-5	many	TGTGCCACCAGTGATTTGGGGGGAACGGAAGAGACCCAGTACTTC	CATSDLGGTEETQYF
TRBD2	TRBV12-3/TRBV12-4	TRBJ2-7	many	TGTGCCAGCAGTTTAGGGGCTAGCGGGAGCTCCTACGAGCAGTACTTC	CASSLGASGSSYEQYF
NA	TRBV7-9	TRBJ2-3	many	TGCGCCAGCAGCTTTGTTGGAGCAGATACGCAGTATTTT	CASSFVGADTQYF
NA	TRBV5-1	TRBJ1-4	many	TGCGCCAGCAGCTTGTACGGCGGGGCCGAAGAAAAACTGTTTTTT	CASSLYGGAEEKLFF
NA	TRBV27	TRBJ2-7	many	TGTGCCAGCAGTTTATCGAGAGAGGCCTACGAGCAGTACTTC	CASSLSREAYEQYF
NA	TRBV5-1	TRBJ2-7	many	TGCGCCAGCAGCAGTGGGTCCACCCATTACGAGCAGTACTTC	CASSSGSTHYEQYF
NA	TRBV4-2	TRBJ2-2	many	TGTGCCAGCAGCCATTTTTCCGTCGGAGAATGGTACACCGGGGAGCTGTTTTTT	CASSHFSVGEWYTGELFF
TRBD1	TRBV29-1	TRBJ1-2	many	TGCAGCGTTGACGGACAGGCCCATGGCTACACCTTC	CSVDGQAHGYTF
TRBD2	TRBV15	TRBJ2-1	many	TGTGCCACCAGCAGAGCCGGGACTAGCGGGAGTATGCAGTTCTTC	CATSRAGTSGSMQFF
TRBD2	TRBV7-2	TRBJ2-7	many	TGTGCCAGCAGCTGGACTAGCGGGCTGGCAAACGAGCAGTACTTC	CASSWTSGLANEQYF
NA	TRBV14	TRBJ1-6	many	TGTGCCAGCAGCCAAGCAACAGGGATTAGCTCACCCCTCCACTTT	CASSQATGISSPLHF
NA	TRBV25-1	TRBJ2-2	few	TGTGCCAGCAGTGAAGTTTTAATCGCAGGGGCCGGGGAGCTGTTTTTT	CASSEVLIAGAGELFF
NA	TRBV19	TRBJ2-5	many	TGTGCCAGTAGAGAAAGAGGGGGAGAGACCCAGTACTTC	CASRERGGETQYF
NA	TRBV30	TRBJ1-2	NA	TGTGCCTGGGGGACGGGTTTTTACGGCTACACCTTC	CAWGTGFYGYTF
NA	TRBV20-1	TRBJ2-2	many	TGCAGTGCTAGAGATCGCGCAGTCGGAACCGGGGAGCTGTTTTTT	CSARDRAVGTGELFF
NA	TRBV5-1	TRBJ1-5	many	TGCGCCAGCAGCGCCTCTTTCACTGATAGCAATCAGCCCCAGCATTTT	CASSASFTDSNQPQHF
TRBD2	TRBV5-1	TRBJ2-2	many	TGCGCCAGCAGCTTGCAGACTAGCGACACCGGGGAGCTGTTTTTT	CASSLQTSDTGELFF
NA	TRBV20-1	TRBJ2-7	many	TGCAGTGCTAGTCGTCGGGCGACCTACGAGCAGTACTTC	CSASRRATYEQYF
NA	TRBV3-1	TRBJ2-7	many	TGTGCCAGCAGCCAAGATCACCTGGGCTTCGAGCAGTACTTC	CASSQDHLGFEQYF
NA	TRBV29-1	TRBJ1-1	many	TGCAGCGTTGCCACAGGAAACACTGAAGCTTTCTTT	CSVATGNTEAFF
TRBD1	TRBV10-3	TRBJ2-6	many	TGTGCCATCAGTGAGTCGACAGGGGACTCTGGGGCCAACGTCCTGACTTTC	CAISESTGDSGANVLTF
NA	TRBV20-1	TRBJ1-5	many	TGCAGTGCTAGAGGACAGAGCAATCAGCCCCAGCATTTT	CSARGQSNQPQHF
TRBD2	TRBV7-2	TRBJ2-7	many	TGTGCCAGCAGCCGAAGCGGGGGTGCCTACGAGCAGTACTTC	CASSRSGGAYEQYF
NA	TRBV7-9	TRBJ2-3	NA	TGTGCCAGCAGCGACGTGGCAGATACGCAGTATTTT	CASSDVADTQYF
TRBD2	TRBV20-1	TRBJ2-1	many	TGCAGTGCTAGCGGTGAAAGGGAGGGCTCCTACAATGAGCAGTTCTTC	CSASGEREGSYNEQFF
NA	TRBV12-3/TRBV12-4	TRBJ1-1	NA	TGTGCCAGCCGACAACGTGGCGTGAACTCTGAAGCTTTCTTT	CASRQRGVNSEAFF
NA	TRBV27	TRBJ2-2	NA	TGTGCCAGCAGACCTAAATCGGGACTGATCACCGGGGAGCTGTTTTTT	CASRPKSGLITGELFF
TRBD1	TRBV5-1	TRBJ2-1	many	TGCGCCAGCAGCTCAGCCGGGACAGGGGGGTTGAGCTCCTACAATGAGCAGTTCTTC	CASSSAGTGGLSSYNEQFF
TRBD2	TRBV11-1	TRBJ2-3	many	TGTGCCAGCAGCTTAGCTGGACTAGCGGGAGCTAGCACAGATACGCAGTATTTT	CASSLAGLAGASTDTQYF
NA	TRBV29-1	TRBJ2-7	many	TGCAGCGCGGGGGGGGGACAGAGCTCCTACGAGCAGTACTTC	CSAGGGQSSYEQYF
TRBD1	TRBV5-6	TRBJ2-5	NA	TGTGCCAGCAGTACCGGGACAGGGAGGGAAGAGACCCAGTACTTC	CASSTGTGREETQYF